Listed below are T cell receptor beta chains from one sample, sequenced in a study of shared clonotypes between healthy human individuals. The table came from immunoSEQ multiplex PCR; TCRdb's copy has only in-frame clones and leaves some out. The sample has 1,400,000 or so clones, 98% seen once. Source material: naive CD4+ T cells sorted from blood. These receptors all stem from a man aged 25-45 years in good health. Each CDR3 is given with its conserved first and last residue. A D gene is named only where the DNA matches it firmly. The size entry is marked missing in some rows and otherwise reads once, few, many or a size class.

v_gene	d_gene	abundance	j_gene	CDR3aa	CDR3nt
TRBV15	TRBD2	-	TRBJ2-1	CATSSGLAYNEQFF	TGTGCCACCAGCTCGGGACTAGCTTACAATGAGCAGTTCTTC
TRBV30	-	-	TRBJ1-4	CAWRPDGRRGPRIEKLFF	TGTGCCTGGAGACCAGACGGCAGGAGAGGCCCTCGTATAGAAAAACTGTTTTTT
TRBV6-1	-	-	TRBJ1-5	CASSELSGGNQPQHF	TGTGCCAGCAGTGAACTCAGTGGCGGCAATCAGCCCCAGCATTTT
TRBV7-3	-	-	TRBJ1-3	CASSSAPGNTIYF	TGTGCCAGCAGCTCCGCGCCTGGAAACACCATATATTTT
TRBV20-1	-	once	TRBJ2-1	CSADGTHEQFF	TGCAGTGCAGACGGGACGCATGAGCAGTTCTTC
TRBV11-2	-	-	TRBJ2-7	CASSLNGPAHEQYF	TGTGCCAGCAGCTTAAACGGACCTGCCCACGAGCAGTACTTC
TRBV5-1	-	-	TRBJ2-1	CASSYEGNEQFF	TGCGCCAGCAGCTACGAGGGTAATGAGCAGTTCTTC
TRBV9	-	-	TRBJ2-2	CASSVGGPHYTGELFF	TGTGCCAGCAGCGTTGGAGGGCCCCACTACACCGGGGAGCTGTTTTTT
TRBV5-1	-	-	TRBJ2-7	CASSLGGRSPSYEQYF	TGCGCCAGCAGCTTGGGGGGGCGGAGCCCATCCTACGAGCAGTACTTC
TRBV18	-	-	TRBJ1-5	CASSLTAVYSNQPQHF	TGTGCCAGCTCACTTACAGCCGTGTATAGCAATCAGCCCCAGCATTTT
TRBV4-1	TRBD1	-	TRBJ2-3	CASSQAGVGTGLYFVTDTQYF	TGCGCCAGCAGCCAAGCTGGAGTAGGGACAGGGCTTTATTTTGTAACAGATACGCAGTATTTT
TRBV11-2	-	-	TRBJ2-3	CASSLVGQVGGDTQYF	TGTGCCAGCAGCTTAGTTGGCCAGGTCGGGGGAGATACGCAGTATTTT
TRBV4-1	-	once	TRBJ1-5	CASSQGRLNNQPQHF	TGCGCCAGCAGCCAGGGGCGGCTGAACAATCAGCCCCAGCATTTT
TRBV9	-	-	TRBJ1-3	CASSVWGVGNTIYF	TGTGCCAGCAGCGTCTGGGGGGTTGGAAACACCATATATTTT
TRBV19	-	-	TRBJ2-2	CASSITTLRIPTGELFF	TGTGCCAGTAGTATAACTACTCTCCGGATCCCCACCGGGGAGCTGTTTTTT
TRBV18	TRBD1	-	TRBJ1-1	CASSPLQGGAMNTEAFF	TGTGCCAGCTCACCACTACAGGGGGGAGCCATGAACACTGAAGCTTTCTTT
TRBV15	-	-	TRBJ1-5	CATSRAGVNQPQHF	TGTGCCACCAGCAGGGCGGGGGTAAATCAGCCCCAGCATTTT
TRBV6-1	TRBD2	-	TRBJ2-3	CASSGGLAGGPSSTDTQYF	TGTGCCAGCAGTGGGGGTCTAGCGGGAGGTCCATCTAGCACAGATACGCAGTATTTT
TRBV18	-	-	TRBJ2-2	CASSPTGANTGELFF	TGTGCCAGCTCACCAACCGGGGCCAACACCGGGGAGCTGTTTTTT
TRBV11-1	TRBD1	once	TRBJ2-3	CASSNRQGAITDTQYF	TGTGCCAGCAGCAACCGACAGGGGGCTATCACAGATACGCAGTATTTT
TRBV7-9	TRBD2	-	TRBJ2-7	CASSARVSGGLAGLEQYF	TGTGCCAGCAGCGCACGTGTTTCGGGAGGACTAGCTGGCCTTGAGCAGTACTTC
TRBV7-2	-	-	TRBJ2-3	CASSLGVAMGYTDTQYF	TGTGCCAGCAGCTTAGGGGTAGCGATGGGGTACACAGATACGCAGTATTTT
TRBV11-2	TRBD2	once	TRBJ2-1	CASSLVLAGGPYNEQFF	TGTGCCAGCAGCTTAGTACTAGCGGGAGGGCCATACAATGAGCAGTTCTTC
TRBV28	-	-	TRBJ2-3	CARIPVGAGLDTQYF	TGTGCCAGAATCCCTGTTGGGGCCGGACTCGATACGCAGTATTTT
TRBV7-9	-	-	TRBJ2-1	CASSSGGPYNEQFF	TGTGCCAGCAGCTCTGGGGGGCCCTACAATGAGCAGTTCTTC
TRBV4-2	TRBD2	once	TRBJ2-6	CASSDSGRSSGANVLTF	TGTGCCAGCAGCGACAGCGGGAGGAGCTCTGGGGCCAACGTCCTGACTTTC
TRBV9	-	-	TRBJ2-5	CASSVNTGTSIQETQYF	TGTGCCAGCAGCGTAAATACCGGGACATCAATCCAAGAGACCCAGTACTTC
TRBV5-1	TRBD2	-	TRBJ2-3	CASASGRGPDTQYF	TGCGCCAGCGCTAGCGGGAGAGGGCCTGATACGCAGTATTTT
TRBV28	TRBD1	-	TRBJ2-3	CASSLVQGGTDTQYF	TGTGCCAGCAGTTTAGTCCAGGGGGGCACAGATACGCAGTATTTT
TRBV6-6	-	-	TRBJ2-5	CASSYGGAGETQYF	TGTGCCAGCAGTTACGGAGGCGCTGGTGAGACCCAGTACTTC
TRBV9	TRBD2	-	TRBJ2-7	CASSATGTSGIYEQYF	TGTGCCAGCAGCGCAACCGGGACTAGCGGCATATACGAGCAGTACTTC
TRBV5-3	-	-	TRBJ2-5	CARRLRTEETQYF	TGTGCCAGAAGGCTTCGGACTGAAGAGACCCAGTACTTC
TRBV28	-	-	TRBJ2-5	CASRHTGNRAETQYF	TGTGCCAGCAGGCACACCGGGAACCGGGCGGAGACCCAGTACTTC
TRBV7-2	-	-	TRBJ2-1	CASSQPGAKQFF	TGTGCCAGCAGCCAACCCGGGGCTAAGCAGTTCTTC
TRBV5-1	-	-	TRBJ1-1	CASSWGGPNTEAFF	TGCGCCAGCAGCTGGGGGGGCCCGAACACTGAAGCTTTCTTT
TRBV28	TRBD2	once	TRBJ2-1	CASSPYGGRVYNEQFF	TGTGCCAGCAGTCCATATGGCGGGAGGGTGTACAATGAGCAGTTCTTC
TRBV27	-	-	TRBJ1-5	CASSLVAGNQPQHF	TGTGCCAGCAGTTTAGTGGCAGGGAATCAGCCCCAGCATTTT
TRBV28	-	-	TRBJ1-5	CASSFGQTNQPQHF	TGTGCCAGCAGTTTTGGACAGACCAATCAGCCCCAGCATTTT